Shown below are 10 T cell receptor beta chains from a single sample sequenced in a study of cytomegalovirus exposure and HLA in healthy donors. Primers for the PCR totalled 60 Vbeta and 13 Jbeta. Measured with immunoSEQ multiplex PCR; TCRdb has only the in-frame clones, and not every one. The sample contains about 150,000 clones, around 82% of which appear only once. Material for sequencing was PBMCs. The receptors stem from a woman aged 50 to 60 in good health and CMV-seropositive.

The V gene is TRBV18, the J gene TRBJ2-6, with D possibly TRBD1 on 5 matching bases. Germline loops: CDR1 KGHSH, CDR2 LQKENI. The CDR3 is 15 amino acids. V lost 6 bases and J lost 4, with 13 bases in between. The CDR3: CASSPTAGGANVLTF. The CDR3, as DNA: TGTGCCAGCTCCCCGACAGCAGGCGGGGCCAACGTCCTGACTTTC.

This chain uses TRBV7-6 with TRBJ1-5, with TRBD1 as a possible D gene (5 bases). Between the trimmed V and J ends, which lost 5 bases and 0 bases, there was a span of 5 bases. The CDR3 spans 13 residues. Looked up from germline, CDR1 is SGHVS and CDR2 is FNYEAQ. CDR3 sequence (DNA): TGTGCCAGCAGCCAGGGTAGCAATCAGCCCCAGCATTTT. It codes for CASSQGSNQPQHF.

A note on this clone: At one end, the junction sequence differs from germline, possibly due to a read error. The same CDR3 is also encoded by other DNA sequences in this sample. This chain links TRBV30 with TRBJ2-7; 8 bases agree with TRBD1. CDR1 and CDR2 (germline): GTSNPN, SVGIG (reference sequence). The CDR3 is made up of 16 amino acids. For the CDR3, the DNA is TGTGCCTGGAGTGTAGGAACAGGGGGGAGCTCCTACGAGCAATACTTC. It yields the protein CAWSVGTGGSSYEQYF.

The chain recombines TRBV6-1 with TRBJ1-2; the match to TRBD1 covers 7 bases. CDR1 is MNHNS, CDR2 SASEGT, per germline. Trimming cost V 2 bases and J 1 base; bases outside gene matches: 4. The CDR3 covers 15 residues. The CDR3 reads CASSEMTGNNYGYTF. CDR3 nucleotides: TGTGCCAGCAGTGAAATGACAGGGAATAACTATGGCTACACCTTC.

The rearrangement joins TRBV9 to TRBJ1-5; D unclear. The CDR3 consists of 16 residues. V lost 0 bases to trimming and J lost 7 bases, with 17 bases between them. CDR1 and CDR2 from the germline V gene are SGDLS and YYNGEE. The CDR3 loop is CASSVEADLAGQPQHF. In DNA, the CDR3 is TGTGCCAGCAGCGTAGAAGCAGATCTGGCGGGGCAGCCCCAGCATTTT.

The chain is built from TRBV5-6 and TRBJ1-5, with D maybe TRBD1 (6 bases). The length of the CDR3 is 15 residues. CDR1 SGHDT and CDR2 YYEEEE come from the germline V gene. V dropped 4 bases and J dropped 3 bases, with 14 bases sitting between them. CDR3 coding DNA: TGTGCCAGCAGCCAGGGAGGGGGATTCAATCAGCCCCAGCATTTT. As protein: CASSQGGGFNQPQHF. Full variable domain (missing parts from reference TRBV5-6 and TRBJ1-5): DAGVTQSPTHLIKTRGQQVTLRCSPKSGHDTVSWYQQALGQGPQFIFQYYEEEERQRGNFPDRFSGHQFPNYSSELNVNALLLGDSALYLCASSQGGGFNQPQHFGDGTRLSIL.

The chain links TRBV6-1 to TRBJ1-5; D gene uncertain. Germline CDR1 is MNHNS and CDR2 is SASEGT. Trimming left V 1 base short and J 1 base short, with 5 bases between. The length of the CDR3 is 14 residues. CDR3 amino acids: CASSEVQSNQPQHF. DNA for the CDR3: TGTGCCAGCAGTGAAGTACAGAGCAATCAGCCCCAGCATTTT.

The V and J genes are TRBV9 and TRBJ1-3, with TRBD1 matching 7 bases. V shed 4 bases and J 2 bases; nucleotides not matched to a gene: 6. This CDR3 comprises 15 residues. CDR1 is SGDLS, CDR2 YYNGEE, per germline. The CDR3 DNA sequence: TGTGCCAGCAGCCCTGCGACAGGGACTGGAAACACCATATATTTT. Protein product: CASSPATGTGNTIYF.

V and J are TRBV5-1 and TRBJ1-4, with D perhaps matching TRBD1 (6 bases). The ends were cut back, 0 bases at V and 7 bases at J, with 7 bases in the middle. From germline, CDR1 is SGHRS and CDR2 YFSETQ. The CDR3 has 13 residues. Written as DNA, the CDR3 is TGCGCCAGCAGCTTGGCAGGGGCTGAAAAACTGTTTTTT. This encodes CASSLAGAEKLFF.

This rearrangement joins TRBV2 to TRBJ2-1, with D tentatively TRBD2 (7 bases). Per the germline V gene, CDR1 is SNHLY and CDR2 is FYNNEI. There are 16 residues in the CDR3. V lost 2 bases and J lost 1, with 12 bases in between. CDR3 DNA sequence: TGTGCCAGCAGTGAAAGGGGGGGGGAATCCTACAATGAGCAGTTCTTC. Protein: CASSERGGESYNEQFF.